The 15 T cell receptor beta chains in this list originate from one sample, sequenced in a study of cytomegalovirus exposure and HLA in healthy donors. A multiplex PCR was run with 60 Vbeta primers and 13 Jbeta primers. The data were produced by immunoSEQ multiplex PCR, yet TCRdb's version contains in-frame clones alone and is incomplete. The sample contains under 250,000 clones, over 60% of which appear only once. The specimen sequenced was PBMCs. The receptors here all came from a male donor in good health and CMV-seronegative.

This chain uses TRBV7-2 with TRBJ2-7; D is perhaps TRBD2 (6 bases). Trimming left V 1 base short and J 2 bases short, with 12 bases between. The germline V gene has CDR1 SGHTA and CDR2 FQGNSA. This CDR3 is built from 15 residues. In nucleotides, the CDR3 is TGTGCCAGCAGCTTAGGTAGCGCGGGACCCTACGAGCAGTACTTC. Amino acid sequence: CASSLGSAGPYEQYF.

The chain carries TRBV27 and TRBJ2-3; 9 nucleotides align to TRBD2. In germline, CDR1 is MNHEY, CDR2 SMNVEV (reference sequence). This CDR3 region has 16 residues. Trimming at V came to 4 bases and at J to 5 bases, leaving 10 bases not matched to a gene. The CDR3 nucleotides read TGTGCCAGCAGTTATTCGATAGCGGGAGATAAAGATACGCAGTATTTT. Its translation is CASSYSIAGDKDTQYF.

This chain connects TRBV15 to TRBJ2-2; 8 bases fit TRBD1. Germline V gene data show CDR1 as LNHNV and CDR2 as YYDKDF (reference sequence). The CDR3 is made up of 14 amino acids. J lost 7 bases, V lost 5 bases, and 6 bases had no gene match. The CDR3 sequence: CATSPDRVNGELFF. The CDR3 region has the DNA TGTGCCACCAGCCCGGACAGGGTGAACGGGGAGCTGTTTTTT.

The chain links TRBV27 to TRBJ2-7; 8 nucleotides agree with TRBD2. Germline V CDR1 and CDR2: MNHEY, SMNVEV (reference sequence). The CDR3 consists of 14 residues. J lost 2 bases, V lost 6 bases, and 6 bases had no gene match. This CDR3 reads CASRIAGPTYEQYF. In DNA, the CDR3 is TGTGCCAGCAGGATAGCGGGGCCCACCTACGAGCAGTACTTC.

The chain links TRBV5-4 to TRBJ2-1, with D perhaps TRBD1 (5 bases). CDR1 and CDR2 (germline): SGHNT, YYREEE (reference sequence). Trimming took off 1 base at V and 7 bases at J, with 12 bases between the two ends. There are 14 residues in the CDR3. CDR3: CASSLPTGSNEQFF. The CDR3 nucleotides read TGTGCCAGCAGCTTGCCTACAGGTTCGAATGAGCAGTTCTTC. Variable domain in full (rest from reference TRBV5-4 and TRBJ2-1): ETGVTQSPTHLIKTRGQQVTLRCSSQSGHNTVSWYQQALGQGPQFIFQYYREEENGRGNFPPRFSGLQFPNYSSELNVNALELDDSALYLCASSLPTGSNEQFFGPGTRLTVL.

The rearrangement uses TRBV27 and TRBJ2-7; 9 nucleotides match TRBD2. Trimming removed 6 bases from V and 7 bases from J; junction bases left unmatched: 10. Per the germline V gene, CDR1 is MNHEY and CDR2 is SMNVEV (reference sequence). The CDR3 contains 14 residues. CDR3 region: CASSKLAGTLEQYF. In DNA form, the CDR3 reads TGTGCCAGCAGCAAACTAGCGGGCACTTTAGAGCAGTACTTC.

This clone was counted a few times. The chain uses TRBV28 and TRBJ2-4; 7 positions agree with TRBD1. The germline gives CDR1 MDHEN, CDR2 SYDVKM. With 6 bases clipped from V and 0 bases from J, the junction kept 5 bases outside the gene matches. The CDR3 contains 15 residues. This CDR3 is CASSIQGLAKNIQYF. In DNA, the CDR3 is TGTGCCAGCAGCATACAGGGGTTAGCCAAAAACATTCAGTACTTC.

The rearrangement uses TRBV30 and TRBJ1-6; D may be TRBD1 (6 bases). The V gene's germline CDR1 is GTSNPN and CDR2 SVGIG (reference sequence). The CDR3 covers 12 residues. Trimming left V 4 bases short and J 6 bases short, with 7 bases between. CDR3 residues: CAWTDSNSPLHF. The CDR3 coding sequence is TGTGCCTGGACGGACAGTAATTCACCCCTCCACTTT.

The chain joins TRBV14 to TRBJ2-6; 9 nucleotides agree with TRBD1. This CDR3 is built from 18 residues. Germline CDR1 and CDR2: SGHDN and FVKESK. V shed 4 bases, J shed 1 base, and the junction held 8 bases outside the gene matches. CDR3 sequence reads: CASSLLWTGESGANVLTF. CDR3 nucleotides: TGTGCCAGCAGCCTACTCTGGACAGGGGAGTCTGGGGCCAACGTCCTGACTTTC.

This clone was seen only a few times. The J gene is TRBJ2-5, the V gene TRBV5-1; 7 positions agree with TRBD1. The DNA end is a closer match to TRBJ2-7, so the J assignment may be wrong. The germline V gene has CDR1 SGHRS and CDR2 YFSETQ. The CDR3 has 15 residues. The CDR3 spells CASSLVHRGTYEQYF. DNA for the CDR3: TGCGCCAGCAGCTTGGTGCACAGGGGCACCTACGAGCAGTACTTC.

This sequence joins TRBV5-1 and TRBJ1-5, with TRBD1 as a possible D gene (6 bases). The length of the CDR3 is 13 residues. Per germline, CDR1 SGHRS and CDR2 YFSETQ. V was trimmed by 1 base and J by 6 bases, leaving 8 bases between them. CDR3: CASSLTGSQPQHF. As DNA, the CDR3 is TGCGCCAGCAGCTTGACAGGGTCTCAGCCCCAGCATTTT.

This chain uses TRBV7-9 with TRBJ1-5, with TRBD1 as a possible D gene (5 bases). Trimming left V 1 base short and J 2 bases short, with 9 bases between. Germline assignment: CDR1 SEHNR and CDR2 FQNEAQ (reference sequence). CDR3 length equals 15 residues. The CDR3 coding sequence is TGTGCCAGCAGCTTAGAAGGGGTGGGCAATCAGCCCCAGCATTTT. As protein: CASSLEGVGNQPQHF. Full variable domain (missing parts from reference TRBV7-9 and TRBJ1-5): DTGVSQNPRHKITKRGQNVTFRCDPISEHNRLYWYRQTLGQGPEFLTYFQNEAQLEKSRLLSDRFSAERPKGSFSTLEIQRTEQGDSAMYLCASSLEGVGNQPQHFGDGTRLSIL.

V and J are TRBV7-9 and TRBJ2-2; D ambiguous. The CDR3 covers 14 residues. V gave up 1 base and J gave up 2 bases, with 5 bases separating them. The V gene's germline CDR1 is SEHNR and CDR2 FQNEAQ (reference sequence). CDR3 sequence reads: CASSLGTNTGELFF. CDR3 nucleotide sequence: TGTGCCAGCAGCTTAGGTACTAACACCGGGGAGCTGTTTTTT.

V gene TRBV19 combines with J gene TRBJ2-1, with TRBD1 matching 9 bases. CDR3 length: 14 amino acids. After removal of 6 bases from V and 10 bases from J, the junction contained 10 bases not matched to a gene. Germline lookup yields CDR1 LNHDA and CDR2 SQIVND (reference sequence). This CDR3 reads CASRTRDRVLEQFF. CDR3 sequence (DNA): TGTGCCAGTAGAACACGGGACAGGGTCTTAGAGCAGTTCTTC.

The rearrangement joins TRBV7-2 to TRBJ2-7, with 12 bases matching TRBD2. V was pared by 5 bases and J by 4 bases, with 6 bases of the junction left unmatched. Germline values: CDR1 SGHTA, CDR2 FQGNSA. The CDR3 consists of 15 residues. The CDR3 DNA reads TGTGCCAGCAGCCCCCAGACTAGCGGGAGTTACGAGCAGTACTTC. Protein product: CASSPQTSGSYEQYF. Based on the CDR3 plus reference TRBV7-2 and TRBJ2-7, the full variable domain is GAGVSQSPSNKVTEKGKDVELRCDPISGHTALYWYRQSLGQGLEFLIYFQGNSAPDKSGLPSDRFSAERTGGSVSTLTIQRTQQEDSAVYLCASSPQTSGSYEQYFGPGTRLTVT.